Below, 20 T cell receptor beta chains from the same sample are listed, as sequenced in a study of graft-versus-host responses after intestinal transplantation. Produced via immunoSEQ multiplex PCR; TCRdb's table is partial and in-frame only. The sample carries 130,000 or so clones, 85% to 95% recorded once. Their target antigens are unknown. This specimen consisted of unstimulated CD4+ T cells sorted from spleen or lymph node cells, obtained before intestinal transplant. The receptors derive from a human donor who received an intestinal transplant.

The chain has TRBV18 and TRBJ2-5; TRBD1 aligns across 8 bases. CDR1 KGHSH and CDR2 LQKENI come from the germline V gene. The length of the CDR3 is 15 residues. V lost 8 bases, J lost 10 bases, and 18 bases stayed unmatched. The CDR3 nucleotides are TGTGCCAGCGCGCAGGGGGCCACCTCTCCGGGGAGCCAGTACTTC. This gives the protein CASAQGATSPGSQYF.

This chain joins TRBV5-5 and TRBJ1-5; D is unresolved. Germline V gene data show CDR1 as SGHKS and CDR2 as YYEKEE (reference sequence). With 1 base removed from V and 0 bases from J, the gap between germline ends came to 11 bases. There are 16 residues in the CDR3. CDR3 region: CASSLRRSNSNQPQHF. DNA for the CDR3: TGTGCCAGCAGCTTGAGGCGAAGCAATAGCAATCAGCCCCAGCATTTT.

This clone has a handful of counts. The V and J genes are TRBV4-2 and TRBJ2-1; D gene unclear. This CDR3 is 16 amino acids long. V lost 1 base and J lost 6, with 16 bases in between. Per germline, CDR1 LGHNA and CDR2 YNFKEQ. CDR3 protein: CASSQGGAARGNEQFF. The CDR3 bases are TGTGCCAGCAGCCAAGGCGGCGCGGCCCGCGGCAATGAGCAGTTCTTC.

The rearrangement links TRBV4-3 to TRBJ2-7; D is unclear. The CDR3 is 13 amino acids. Germline CDR1 is LGHNA and CDR2 is YSLEER. Trimming took off 1 base at V and 6 bases at J, with 10 bases between the two ends. In DNA form, the CDR3 reads TGCGCCAGCAGCCAAGTTGCTTCGCGCGAGCAGTACTTC. It translates to CASSQVASREQYF.

The V call is TRBV7-2, the J call TRBJ2-7; D gene unclear. V lost 1 base to trimming and J lost 3 bases, with 10 bases between them. Germline values: CDR1 SGHTA, CDR2 FQGNSA. CDR3 length: 14 residues. The CDR3 nucleotides read TGTGCCAGCAGCTTAGACGTCTCTTACTACGAGCAGTACTTC. Amino acids: CASSLDVSYYEQYF.

Comment on this clone: A junction boundary mismatches the germline segment, possibly from a read error. The chain uses TRBV28 and TRBJ1-5; no firm D call. The CDR3 loop spans 15 amino acids. Per germline, CDR1 MDHEN and CDR2 SYDVKM. This CDR3 is CTSSPPPGLNQPQHF. CDR3 DNA sequence: TGTACCAGCAGCCCCCCTCCGGGGTTGAATCAGCCCCAGCATTTT.

This chain links TRBV28 with TRBJ1-1; possibly TRBD1 for D (5 bases). CDR3 size: 15 residues. Germline assignment: CDR1 MDHEN and CDR2 SYDVKM. Trimming removed 4 bases at V and 0 bases at J, with 12 bases between. The DNA of the CDR3 is TGTGCCAGCAGTTGGGGAGCGACAGTGAACACTGAAGCTTTCTTT. It is translated as CASSWGATVNTEAFF.

The V call is TRBV6-4, the J call TRBJ1-4, with unresolved D. Germline loops: CDR1 MRHNA, CDR2 SNTAGT. V lost 3 bases to trimming and J lost 2 bases, with 7 bases between them. The CDR3 is 14 amino acids. The CDR3 protein is CASSDWSTNEKLFF. In DNA, the CDR3 is TGTGCCAGCAGTGATTGGAGCACTAATGAAAAACTGTTTTTT.

The genes are TRBV7-9 and TRBJ2-7; D possibly corresponds to TRBD2 (5 bases). This CDR3 is built from 11 residues. The V gene lost 5 bases and the J gene lost 7 bases, with 9 bases spanning the gap. Looked up from germline, CDR1 is SEHNR and CDR2 is FQNEAQ (reference sequence). This CDR3 reads CASSGSGEQYF. For the CDR3, the DNA is TGTGCCAGCAGCGGGTCGGGGGAGCAGTACTTC. The variable domain in full, with the rest retrieved from reference TRBV7-9 and TRBJ2-7, is DTGVSQNPRHKITKRGQNVTFRCDPISEHNRLYWYRQTLGQGPEFLTYFQNEAQLEKSRLLSDRFSAERPKGSFSTLEIQRTEQGDSAMYLCASSGSGEQYFGPGTRLTVT.

The V and J genes are TRBV29-1 and TRBJ2-3, with a weak D call TRBD2 (5 bases). V lost 4 bases and J 2 bases, leaving 7 bases between the germline ends. CDR3 length equals 12 residues. Germline CDR1 reads SQVTM; CDR2 reads ANQGSEA. CDR3 protein: CSVGGNTDTQYF. CDR3 nucleotides: TGCAGCGTTGGAGGGAACACAGATACGCAGTATTTT.

V and J are TRBV9 and TRBJ2-5; D is undetermined. The CDR3 spans 11 residues. CDR1 and CDR2 from the germline V gene are SGDLS and YYNGEE. V shed 4 bases and J shed 4 bases, with 5 bases lying between them. The CDR3 protein is CASSRTETQYF. The CDR3 DNA reads as TGTGCCAGCAGCCGAACAGAGACCCAGTACTTC.

The chain carries TRBV29-1 and TRBJ1-1; no clear D. V was shortened by 4 bases and J by 5 bases, with 14 bases between the two germline ends. The CDR3 spans 13 residues. The V gene's germline CDR1 is SQVTM and CDR2 ANQGSEA. CDR3 loop: CSVVLWVNTEAFF. The CDR3 coding sequence is TGCAGCGTTGTATTATGGGTTAATACTGAAGCTTTCTTT. The complete variable domain, with remaining parts taken from reference TRBV29-1 and TRBJ1-1, reads SAVISQKPSRDICQRGTSLTIQCQVDSQVTMMFWYRQQPGQSLTLIATANQGSEATYESGFVIDKFPISRPNLTFSTLTVSNMSPEDSSIYLCSVVLWVNTEAFFGQGTRLTVV.

The chain couples TRBV11-2 to TRBJ2-7, with D possibly being TRBD2 (5 bases). This CDR3 comprises 15 residues. Trimming left V 2 bases short and J 2 bases short, with 13 bases between. The germline CDR1 and CDR2 sequences are SGHAT and FQNNGV. Written as DNA, the CDR3 is TGTGCCAGCAGCTTAATGTTTGCGGGTACCTACGAGCAGTACTTC. This codes for CASSLMFAGTYEQYF.

This chain links TRBV19 with TRBJ1-1; D uncertain. The CDR3 has 14 residues. V lost 1 base to trimming and J lost 5 bases, with 11 bases between them. Per germline, CDR1 LNHDA and CDR2 SQIVND (reference sequence). CDR3 residues: CASSIVTGETEAFF. The DNA for the CDR3 is TGTGCCAGTAGTATAGTGACTGGAGAGACTGAAGCTTTCTTT.

This clone was seen just once. V is TRBV18 and J is TRBJ1-5; no firm D call. The germline gives CDR1 KGHSH, CDR2 LQKENI. V lost 5 bases, J lost 2 bases, and 10 bases lay in between. The CDR3 sequence is 14 residues long. The CDR3 protein is CASSSVGGNQPQHF. CDR3 coding DNA: TGTGCCAGCTCATCCGTCGGGGGCAATCAGCCCCAGCATTTT.

This chain connects TRBV30 to TRBJ1-4; D not resolved. V dropped 3 bases and J dropped 5 bases, with 7 bases sitting between them. CDR3 length: 12 amino acids. Germline CDR1 GTSNPN, CDR2 SVGIG (reference sequence). The CDR3 here is CAWRQENEKLFF. CDR3 nucleotides: TGTGCCTGGAGGCAGGAAAATGAAAAACTGTTTTTT. The full variable domain, in which reference TRBV30 and TRBJ1-4 provide the parts outside the CDR3, is SQTIHQWPATLVQPVGSPLSLECTVEGTSNPNLYWYRQAAGRGLQLLFYSVGIGQISSEVPQNLSASRPQDRQFILSSKKLLLSDSGFYLCAWRQENEKLFFGSGTQLSVL.

This chain connects TRBV28 to TRBJ2-3, with D hard to call. The CDR3 is made up of 18 amino acids. V was trimmed by 2 bases and J by 4 bases, leaving 22 bases between them. Germline assignment: CDR1 MDHEN and CDR2 SYDVKM. The CDR3 loop reads CASSLLFGFKGISDTQYF. The CDR3 DNA reads as TGTGCCAGCAGTTTACTCTTTGGTTTTAAGGGAATTTCAGATACGCAGTATTTT. The full variable domain, completed using reference TRBV28 and TRBJ2-3, is DVKVTQSSRYLVKRTGEKVFLECVQDMDHENMFWYRQDPGLGLRLIYFSYDVKMKEKGDIPEGYSVSREKKERFSLILESASTNQTSMYLCASSLLFGFKGISDTQYFGPGTRLTVL.

The chain joins TRBV19 to TRBJ2-7, with 7 bases lining up with TRBD2. Per germline, CDR1 LNHDA and CDR2 SQIVND (reference sequence). CDR3 size: 16 residues. Unmatched junction bases numbered 14, after V lost 9 bases and J lost 0 bases. The CDR3 is CASRGRGGPASYEQYF. The CDR3 DNA reads as TGTGCCAGCCGAGGGAGGGGAGGACCTGCCTCCTACGAGCAGTACTTC.

The chain is built from TRBV4-1 and TRBJ2-2; D is ambiguous. V was cut by 5 bases and J by 1 base, with 20 bases left in between. This CDR3 is built from 18 residues. Germline V gene sequence: CDR1 MGHRA, CDR2 YSYEKL. The CDR3 loop is CASSEPVRRTKNTGELFF. DNA of the CDR3: TGCGCCAGCAGCGAACCCGTACGACGGACCAAGAACACCGGGGAGCTGTTTTTT.

V and J are TRBV18 and TRBJ2-5; 7 bases are a match to TRBD1. This CDR3 is 13 amino acids long. CDR1 is KGHSH and CDR2 is LQKENI in the germline V gene. Unmatched junction bases numbered 6, after V lost 2 bases and J lost 9 bases. The CDR3 DNA reads TGTGCCAGCTCACCAAGAGGGGGCATGGCCCAGTACTTC. Its translation is CASSPRGGMAQYF. Combining the CDR3 with reference TRBV18 and TRBJ2-5 gives the whole variable domain NAGVMQNPRHLVRRRGQEARLRCSPMKGHSHVYWYRQLPEEGLKFMVYLQKENIIDESGMPKERFSAEFPKEGPSILRIQQVVRGDSAAYFCASSPRGGMAQYFGPGTRLLVL.